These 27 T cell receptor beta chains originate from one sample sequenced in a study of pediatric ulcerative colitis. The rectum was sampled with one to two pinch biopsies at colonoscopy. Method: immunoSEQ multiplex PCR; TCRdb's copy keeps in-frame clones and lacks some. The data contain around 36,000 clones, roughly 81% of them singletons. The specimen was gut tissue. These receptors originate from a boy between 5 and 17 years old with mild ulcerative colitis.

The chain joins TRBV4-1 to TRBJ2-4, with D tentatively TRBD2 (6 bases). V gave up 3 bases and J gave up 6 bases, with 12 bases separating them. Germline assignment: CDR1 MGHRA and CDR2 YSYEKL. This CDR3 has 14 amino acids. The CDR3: CASSHRDFLNIQYF. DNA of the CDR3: TGCGCCAGCAGCCATAGGGACTTCTTAAACATTCAGTACTTC.

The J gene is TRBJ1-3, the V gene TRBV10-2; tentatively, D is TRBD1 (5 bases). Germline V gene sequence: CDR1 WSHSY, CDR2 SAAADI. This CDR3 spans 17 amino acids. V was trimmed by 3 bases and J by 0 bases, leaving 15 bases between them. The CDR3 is CASSDPDRTFSGNTIYF. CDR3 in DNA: TGCGCCAGCAGTGACCCCGACAGAACTTTCTCTGGAAACACCATATATTTT.

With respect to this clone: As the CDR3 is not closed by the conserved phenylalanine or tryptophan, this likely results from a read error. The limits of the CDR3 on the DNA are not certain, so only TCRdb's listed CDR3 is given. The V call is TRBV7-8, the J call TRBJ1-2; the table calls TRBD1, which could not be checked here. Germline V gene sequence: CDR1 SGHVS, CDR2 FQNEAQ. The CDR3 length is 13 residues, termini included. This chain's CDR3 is CASSLASGRDRGA.

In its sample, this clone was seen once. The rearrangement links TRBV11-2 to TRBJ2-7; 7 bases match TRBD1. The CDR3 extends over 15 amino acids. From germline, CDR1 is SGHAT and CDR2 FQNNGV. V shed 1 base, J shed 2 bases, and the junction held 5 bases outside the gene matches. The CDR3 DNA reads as TGTGCCAGCAGCTTAGGGCCAGGGGGTACCTACGAGCAGTACTTC. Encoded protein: CASSLGPGGTYEQYF.

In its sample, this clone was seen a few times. In nucleotides, the CDR3 is TGCAGCGTAGGGGGACGAGCGTTGGGTGAAGCTTTCTTT. Its protein is CSVGGRALGEAFF. The genes are TRBV29-1 and TRBJ1-1, with D possibly being TRBD1 (6 bases). The CDR3 is 13 residues long. Germline lookup yields CDR1 SQVTM and CDR2 ANQGSEA. Trimming removed 6 bases at V and 7 bases at J, with 18 bases between.

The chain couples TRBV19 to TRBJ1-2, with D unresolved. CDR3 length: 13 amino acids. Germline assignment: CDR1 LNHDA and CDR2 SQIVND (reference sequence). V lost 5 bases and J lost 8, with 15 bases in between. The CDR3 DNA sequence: TGTGCCAGTAGTCTCCCATTTGGTGACGGCTACACCTTC. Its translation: CASSLPFGDGYTF.

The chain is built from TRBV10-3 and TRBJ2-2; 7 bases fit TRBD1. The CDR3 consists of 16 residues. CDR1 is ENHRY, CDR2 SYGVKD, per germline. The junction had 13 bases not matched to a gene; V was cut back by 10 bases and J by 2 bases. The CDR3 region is CATRTWTGLNTGELFF. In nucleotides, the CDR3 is TGTGCCACCCGAACTTGGACAGGCCTAAACACCGGGGAGCTGTTTTTT.

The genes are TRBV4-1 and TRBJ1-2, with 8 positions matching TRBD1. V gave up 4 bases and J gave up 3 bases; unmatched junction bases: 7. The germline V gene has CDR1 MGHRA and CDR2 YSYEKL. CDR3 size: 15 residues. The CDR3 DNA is TGCGCCAGCAGCCCCGGACAGGGTACGGACTATGGCTACACCTTC. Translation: CASSPGQGTDYGYTF.

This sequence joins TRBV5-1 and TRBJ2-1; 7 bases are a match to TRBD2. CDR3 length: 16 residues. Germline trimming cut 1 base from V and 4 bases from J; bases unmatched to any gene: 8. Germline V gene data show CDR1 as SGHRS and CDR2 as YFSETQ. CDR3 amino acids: CASSLRRGGRYNEQFF. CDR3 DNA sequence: TGCGCCAGCAGCTTGAGAAGGGGAGGGAGATACAATGAGCAGTTCTTC.

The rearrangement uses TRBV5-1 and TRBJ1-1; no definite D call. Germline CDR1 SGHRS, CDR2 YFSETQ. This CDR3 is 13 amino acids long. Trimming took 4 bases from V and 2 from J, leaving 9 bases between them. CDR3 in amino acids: CASSRAGNTEAFF. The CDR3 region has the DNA TGCGCCAGCAGCCGGGCGGGAAACACTGAAGCTTTCTTT.

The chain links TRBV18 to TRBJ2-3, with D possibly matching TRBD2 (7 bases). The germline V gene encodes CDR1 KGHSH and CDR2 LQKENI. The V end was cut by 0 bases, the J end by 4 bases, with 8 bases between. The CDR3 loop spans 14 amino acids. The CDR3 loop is CASSPPGGPDTQYF. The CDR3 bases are TGTGCCAGCTCACCACCGGGGGGGCCAGATACGCAGTATTTT.

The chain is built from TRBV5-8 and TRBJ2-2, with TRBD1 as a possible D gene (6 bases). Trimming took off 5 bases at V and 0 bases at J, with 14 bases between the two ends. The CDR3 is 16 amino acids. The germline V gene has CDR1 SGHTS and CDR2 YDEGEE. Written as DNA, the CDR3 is TGTGCCAGCAGGGGTCTACAGGGCACGAACACCGGGGAGCTGTTTTTT. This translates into CASRGLQGTNTGELFF.

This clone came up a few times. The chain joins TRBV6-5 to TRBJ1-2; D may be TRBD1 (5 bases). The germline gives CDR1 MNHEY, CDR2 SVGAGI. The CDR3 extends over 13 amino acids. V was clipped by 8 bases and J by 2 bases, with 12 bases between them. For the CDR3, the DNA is TGTGCCAGCCAAAGGGGCAGCAACTATGGCTACACCTTC. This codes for CASQRGSNYGYTF.

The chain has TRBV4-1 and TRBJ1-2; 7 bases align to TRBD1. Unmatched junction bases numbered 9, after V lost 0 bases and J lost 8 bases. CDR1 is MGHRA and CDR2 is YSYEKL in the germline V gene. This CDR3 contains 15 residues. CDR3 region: CASSQDSRGLGGYTF. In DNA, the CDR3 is TGCGCCAGCAGCCAAGATAGTAGGGGGCTAGGAGGCTACACCTTC.

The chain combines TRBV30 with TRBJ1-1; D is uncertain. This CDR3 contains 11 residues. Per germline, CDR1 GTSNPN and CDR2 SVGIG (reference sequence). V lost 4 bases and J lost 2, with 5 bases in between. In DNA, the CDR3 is TGTGCCTGGATAAAAAACACTGAAGCTTTCTTT. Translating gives CAWIKNTEAFF.

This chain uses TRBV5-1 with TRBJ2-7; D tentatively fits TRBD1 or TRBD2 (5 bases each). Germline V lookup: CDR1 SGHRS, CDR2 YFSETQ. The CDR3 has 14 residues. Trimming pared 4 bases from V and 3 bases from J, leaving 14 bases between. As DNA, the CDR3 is TGCGCCAGCAGCCTCGGGACCGAGATCTACGAGCAGTACTTC. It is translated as CASSLGTEIYEQYF.

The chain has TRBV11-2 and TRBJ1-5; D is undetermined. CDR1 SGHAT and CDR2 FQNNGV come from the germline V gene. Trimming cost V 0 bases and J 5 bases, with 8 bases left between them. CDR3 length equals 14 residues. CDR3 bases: TGTGCCAGCAGCTTAGATGGTACAGATCAGCCCCAGCATTTT. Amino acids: CASSLDGTDQPQHF.

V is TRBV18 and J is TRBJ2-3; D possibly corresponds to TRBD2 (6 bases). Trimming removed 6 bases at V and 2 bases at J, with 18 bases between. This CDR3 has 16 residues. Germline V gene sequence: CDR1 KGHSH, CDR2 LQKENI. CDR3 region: CASSPFRAGYTDTQYF. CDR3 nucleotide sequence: TGTGCCAGCTCCCCCTTCCGGGCGGGGTACACAGATACGCAGTATTTT.

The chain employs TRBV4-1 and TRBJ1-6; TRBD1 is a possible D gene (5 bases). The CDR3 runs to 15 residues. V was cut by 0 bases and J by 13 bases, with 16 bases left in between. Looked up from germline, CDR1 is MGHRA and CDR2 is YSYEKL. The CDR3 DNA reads TGCGCCAGCAGCCAAGAAAGGCTAGGGGCCCGGCCCCTCCACTTT. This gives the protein CASSQERLGARPLHF.

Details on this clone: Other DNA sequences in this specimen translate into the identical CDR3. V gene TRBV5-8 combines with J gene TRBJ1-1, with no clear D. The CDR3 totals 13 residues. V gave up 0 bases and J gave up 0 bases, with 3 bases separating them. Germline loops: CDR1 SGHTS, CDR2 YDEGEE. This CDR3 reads CASSLEVNTEAFF. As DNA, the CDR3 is TGTGCCAGCAGCTTGGAGGTGAACACTGAAGCTTTCTTT.

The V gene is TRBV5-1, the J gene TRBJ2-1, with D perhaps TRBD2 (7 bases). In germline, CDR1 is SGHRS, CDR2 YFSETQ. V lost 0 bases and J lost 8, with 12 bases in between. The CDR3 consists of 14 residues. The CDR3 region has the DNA TGCGCCAGCAGCTTGGTCGGGGGGCCGGATGAGCAGTTCTTC. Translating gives CASSLVGGPDEQFF.

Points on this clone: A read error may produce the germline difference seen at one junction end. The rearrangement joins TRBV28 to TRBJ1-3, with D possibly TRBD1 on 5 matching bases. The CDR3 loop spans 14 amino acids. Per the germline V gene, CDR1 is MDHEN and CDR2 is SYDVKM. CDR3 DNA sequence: TGTGCCAGCAGTTTCGTCGGGGCTGGTAACACCATATATTTT. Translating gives CASSFVGAGNTIYF.

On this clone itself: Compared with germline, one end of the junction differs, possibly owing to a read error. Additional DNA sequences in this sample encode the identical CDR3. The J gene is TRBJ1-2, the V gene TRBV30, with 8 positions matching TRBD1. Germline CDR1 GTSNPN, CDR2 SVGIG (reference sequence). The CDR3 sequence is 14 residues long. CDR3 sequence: CAWSRRDRLYGYTF. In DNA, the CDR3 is TGCGCCTGGAGTCGGCGGGACAGGCTTTATGGCTACACCTTC.

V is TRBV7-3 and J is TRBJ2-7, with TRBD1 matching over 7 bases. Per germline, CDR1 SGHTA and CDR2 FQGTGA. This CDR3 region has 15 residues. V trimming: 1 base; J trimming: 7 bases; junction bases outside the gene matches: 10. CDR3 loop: CASSLRDSRLWEQYF. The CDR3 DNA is TGTGCCAGCAGCTTAAGGGACAGTCGTCTCTGGGAGCAGTACTTC.

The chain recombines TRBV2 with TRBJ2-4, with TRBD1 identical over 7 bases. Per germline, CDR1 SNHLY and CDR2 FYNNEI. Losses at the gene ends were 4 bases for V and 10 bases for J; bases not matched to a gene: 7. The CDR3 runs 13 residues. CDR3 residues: CASSGTGVSIQYF. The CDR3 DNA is TGTGCCAGCAGTGGCACAGGGGTCTCTATTCAGTACTTC.

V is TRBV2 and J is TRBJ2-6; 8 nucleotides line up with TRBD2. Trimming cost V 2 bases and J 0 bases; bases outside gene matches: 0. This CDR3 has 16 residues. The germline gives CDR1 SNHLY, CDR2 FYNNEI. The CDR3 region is CASSELAGSGANVLTF. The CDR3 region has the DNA TGTGCCAGCAGTGAACTAGCGGGCTCTGGGGCCAACGTCCTGACTTTC.

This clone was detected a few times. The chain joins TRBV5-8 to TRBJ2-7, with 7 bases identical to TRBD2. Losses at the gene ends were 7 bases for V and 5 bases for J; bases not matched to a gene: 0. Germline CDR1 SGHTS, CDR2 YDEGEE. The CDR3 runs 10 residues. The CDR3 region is CASGRDEQYF. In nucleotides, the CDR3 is TGTGCCAGCGGGAGGGACGAGCAGTACTTC.